This is a list of T cell receptor beta chains from one sample in a study of blood T cell repertoires in COVID-19. Clones were read by immunoSEQ multiplex PCR, and TCRdb kept only the in-frame ones, dropping some. The data hold under 200,000 clones, with around 87% observed a single time. Specimen: peripheral blood. These TCRs come from a man aged 40-49 years with active or convalescent COVID-19. The CDR3 runs from the conserved cysteine through the conserved F or W. Some rows mark clone size as missing; the rest say once, few, many or name a class of expanded clone.

V gene	J gene	clone size	CDR3 protein
TRBV10-2	TRBJ2-2	few	CASLPRPNTGELFF
TRBV11-2	TRBJ1-4	-	CASSPWTGDEKLFF
TRBV11-2	TRBJ1-4	many	CASSAQNRGEKLFF
TRBV10-3	TRBJ2-7	-	CAINSGQNYEQYF
TRBV6-2/TRBV6-3	TRBJ1-5	-	CASSLRTGRNQPQHF
TRBV27	TRBJ2-3	-	CASSLAGGRGTDTQYF
TRBV6-6	TRBJ1-4	-	CASSYRGNEKLFF
TRBV4-1	TRBJ2-4	many	CASSQEYSSTGQYF
TRBV5-4	TRBJ2-5	-	CASSSGTSQETQYF
TRBV6-6	TRBJ1-3	-	CASSYSRDRGNTIYF
TRBV19	TRBJ1-5	-	CASSISAGVNQPQHF